The source of this TCR beta chain is a study of patients and donors after allogeneic stem cell transplantation. MiXCR, applied by TCRdb to the RT-PCR reads, yields one record per CDR3 protein. The sample includes about 88,000 distinct CDR3 sequences, about 48% of them seen just once. The CDR3 length is 11 residues. Trimming left V 7 bases short and J 4 bases short, with 8 bases between. CDR1 and CDR2 from the germline V gene are SGHRS and YFSETQ. The receptor was derived from a human donor who was either an allogeneic HSCT recipient or a stem cell or donor lymphocyte infusion donor (not recorded which). It is not recorded whose cells these are; they may come from a transplant donor. Sequencing was carried out using blood, either unsorted or a sorted T cell fraction (not recorded which). The chain couples TRBV5-1 to TRBJ1-1; no clear D gene. In DNA form, the CDR3 reads TGCGCCAGCCGGGAGGCCACTGAAGCTTTCTTT. Encoded protein: CASREATEAFF.